Listed here are 28 T cell receptor beta chains from one sample, sequenced in a study of beta chain features in type 1 diabetes (dated by TCRdb to between 2018 and 2020). Broad study findings and their caveats: A moderate but significant shortening of TCRB CDR3 length was observed in type 1 diabetes patients in all four CD4+ subsets.

The library came from the immunoSEQ multiplex PCR assay. The entire isolated RNA was reverse transcribed using the High Capacity cDNA Reverse Transcription Kit, and thus expressed TCRB transcripts were sequenced. This is the immuneACCESS table as TCRdb keeps it, with only in-frame sequences that have V and J called. A part of the clones is gone; compared with another copy, unresolved V genes explain less than half, and the rest is unexplained. The sample has 150,000 to 200,000 clones on record, roughly 59% of them singletons. The ten biggest clones cover roughly 0.092% of the sample. Their antigens remain unidentified. Sequenced material: naive CD4+ T cells from blood. The cell subset or site label, as the study defines it: true naive CD4+ T cells. These receptors originate from a man under 40 with type 1 diabetes.

The chain couples TRBV6-5 to TRBJ2-1; D perhaps matches TRBD1 (6 bases). The V gene's germline CDR1 is MNHEY and CDR2 SVGAGI. The CDR3 extends over 16 amino acids. The V end lost 6 bases, the J end lost 6 bases, and 21 bases lay between the germline ends. CDR3 amino acids: CASSYGWTAAINEQFF. CDR3 sequence (DNA): TGTGCCAGCAGCTACGGCTGGACAGCAGCCATCAATGAGCAGTTCTTC.

A single count supports this clone. V gene TRBV13 combines with J gene TRBJ2-4; D not resolved. With 0 bases removed from V and 3 bases from J, the gap between germline ends came to 12 bases. The CDR3 runs to 16 residues. Germline CDR1 PRHDT, CDR2 FYEKMQ (reference sequence). CDR3: CASSLGFWVGKNIQYF. The CDR3 nucleotides are TGTGCCAGCAGCTTAGGGTTCTGGGTTGGCAAAAACATTCAGTACTTC. The full variable domain, rest sourced from reference TRBV13 and TRBJ2-4, is AAGVIQSPRHLIKEKRETATLKCYPIPRHDTVYWYQQGPGQDPQFLISFYEKMQSDKGSIPDRFSAQQFSDYHSELNMSSLELGDSALYFCASSLGFWVGKNIQYFGAGTRLSVL.

This clone showed up just a few times. The V call is TRBV5-4, the J call TRBJ2-5; maybe TRBD2 (6 bases). The CDR3 spans 13 residues. Per the germline V gene, CDR1 is SGHNT and CDR2 is YYREEE (reference sequence). Trimming took 4 bases from V and 4 from J, leaving 11 bases between them. In DNA form, the CDR3 reads TGTGCCAGCAGCAATAGCGGCCGAGAGACCCAGTACTTC. This gives the protein CASSNSGRETQYF.

This clone was recorded a few times. The gene calls are TRBV5-1 and TRBJ2-7; 8 positions agree with TRBD1. The V segment lost 2 bases and the J segment 6 bases; nucleotides outside the gene matches: 16. The V gene's germline CDR1 is SGHRS and CDR2 YFSETQ. The CDR3 spans 17 residues. For the CDR3, the DNA is TGCGCCAGCAGCTTAATGGAGGGGCCAGCCCAGGGGGCCGAGCAGTACTTC. Translated, it gives CASSLMEGPAQGAEQYF.

As DNA, the CDR3 is TGTGCCAGCAGTTCGGACGGGGTTTCCTACGAGCAGTACTTC. Protein product: CASSSDGVSYEQYF. V usage is TRBV28 and J usage is TRBJ2-7; possible D gene TRBD2, 5 bases. This CDR3 is 14 amino acids long. Germline-derived CDR1 and CDR2 are MDHEN and SYDVKM. V lost 4 bases, J lost 1 base, and 11 bases lay in between.

The chain carries TRBV13 and TRBJ1-2; no clear D gene. The ends were cut back, 5 bases at V and 8 bases at J, with 12 bases in the middle. Per germline, CDR1 PRHDT and CDR2 FYEKMQ (reference sequence). The CDR3 sequence is 12 residues long. CDR3 region: CASSPRQGGYTF. CDR3 nucleotides: TGTGCCAGCAGCCCCCGCCAAGGGGGCTACACCTTC.

This clone has a handful of counts. This chain uses TRBV10-3 with TRBJ2-3; 9 positions match TRBD2. Germline CDR1 and CDR2: ENHRY and SYGVKD. V was pared by 10 bases and J by 2 bases, with 10 bases of the junction left unmatched. The CDR3 is 15 amino acids. CDR3 sequence (DNA): TGTGCCACCAGGAGTCCGGGACTAGCCACAGATACGCAGTATTTT. Translated: CATRSPGLATDTQYF.

This sequence joins TRBV5-4 and TRBJ2-5, with TRBD2 matching over 11 bases. The V gene end was trimmed by 0 bases and the J gene end by 2 bases; junction bases not matched to a gene: 3. The CDR3 loop spans 16 amino acids. Per germline, CDR1 SGHNT and CDR2 YYREEE (reference sequence). CDR3 sequence reads: CASSLAGTSGQETQYF. In nucleotides, the CDR3 is TGTGCCAGCAGCTTGGCGGGGACTAGCGGACAAGAGACCCAGTACTTC. Using reference TRBV5-4 and TRBJ2-5 for the parts outside the CDR3, the full variable domain is ETGVTQSPTHLIKTRGQQVTLRCSSQSGHNTVSWYQQALGQGPQFIFQYYREEENGRGNFPPRFSGLQFPNYSSELNVNALELDDSALYLCASSLAGTSGQETQYFGPGTRLLVL.

The genes are TRBV7-9 and TRBJ2-7; TRBD1 might be the D (6 bases). Trimming left V 4 bases short and J 7 bases short, with 20 bases between. Germline CDR1 and CDR2: SEHNR and FQNEAQ (reference sequence). This CDR3 has 15 amino acids. The CDR3 DNA is TGTGCCAGCAGCTCACGGACAGCTATCAAGTGGGAGCAGTACTTC. This encodes CASSSRTAIKWEQYF.

The chain recombines TRBV6-6 with TRBJ1-2; no definite D call. Between the trimmed V and J ends, which lost 6 bases and 4 bases, there was a span of 12 bases. There are 13 residues in the CDR3. The V gene's germline CDR1 is MNHNY and CDR2 SVGAGI (reference sequence). In nucleotides, the CDR3 is TGTGCCAGCAGCCCGGACGGAACCTATGGCTACACCTTC. Translating it yields CASSPDGTYGYTF.

In its sample, this clone was seen a few times. The CDR3 region has the DNA TGTGCCACCAGCACTACAGGGTTGGAGGAAAAACTGTTTTTT. As protein: CATSTTGLEEKLFF. The chain joins TRBV15 to TRBJ1-4, with a weak D call TRBD1 (6 bases). Trimming took off 4 bases at V and 8 bases at J, with 14 bases between the two ends. Germline V gives CDR1 LNHNV, CDR2 YYDKDF (reference sequence). The CDR3 sequence is 14 residues long. Drawing the rest from reference TRBV15 and TRBJ1-4, the complete variable domain is DAMVIQNPRYQVTQFGKPVTLSCSQTLNHNVMYWYQQKSSQAPKLLFHYYDKDFNNEADTPDNFQSRRPNTSFCFLDIRSPGLGDTAMYLCATSTTGLEEKLFFGSGTQLSVL.

The table lists this clone with a few counts. Other DNA sequences in this specimen translate into the identical CDR3. This chain links TRBV29-1 with TRBJ2-5; TRBD1 aligns across 10 bases. CDR3 length equals 13 residues. Germline V gene sequence: CDR1 SQVTM, CDR2 ANQGSEA. With 7 bases clipped from V and 1 base from J, the junction kept 3 bases outside the gene matches. The DNA for the CDR3 is TGCAGCGCCCGGACAGGGGGCCAAGAGACCCAGTACTTC. The encoded protein is CSARTGGQETQYF.

The genes are TRBV28 and TRBJ2-7, with 12 bases identical to TRBD1. The CDR3 spans 15 residues. CDR1 and CDR2 from the germline V gene are MDHEN and SYDVKM. Germline trimming cut 7 bases from V and 5 bases from J; bases unmatched to any gene: 9. The chain's CDR3 is CASTSFGTGGDEQYF. The CDR3 nucleotides are TGTGCCAGCACCTCCTTTGGGACAGGGGGCGACGAGCAGTACTTC.

The V call is TRBV6-5, the J call TRBJ2-3; the match to TRBD2 covers 7 bases. Germline V gene data show CDR1 as MNHEY and CDR2 as SVGAGI. Trimming at V came to 2 bases and at J to 1 base, leaving 3 bases not matched to a gene. The CDR3 is 15 amino acids. The CDR3 sequence is CASSYERGRTDTQYF. CDR3 bases: TGTGCCAGCAGTTACGAGCGGGGTCGCACAGATACGCAGTATTTT.

The genes are TRBV29-1 and TRBJ2-5; D perhaps matches TRBD2 (5 bases). The CDR3 loop spans 11 amino acids. CDR1 and CDR2 (germline): SQVTM, ANQGSEA. V lost 7 bases and J 5 bases, leaving 11 bases between the germline ends. The CDR3 region is CSAAGPETQYF. The CDR3 region has the DNA TGCAGCGCCGCGGGCCCGGAGACCCAGTACTTC.

This clone appeared a single time. CDR3 sequence reads: CASSQSPAGGPDNEQFF. CDR3 nucleotides: TGCGCCAGCAGTCAATCCCCAGCGGGGGGGCCTGATAATGAGCAGTTCTTC. V gene TRBV23-1 combines with J gene TRBJ2-1; 10 positions agree with TRBD2. TRBV23-1 is sorted into the ORF group, with uncertain function. The junction had 9 bases not matched to a gene; V was cut back by 0 bases and J by 7 bases. The CDR3 extends over 17 amino acids.

This sequence joins TRBV23-1 and TRBJ2-5; possible D gene TRBD1, 5 bases. TRBV23-1 counts as an open reading frame of uncertain function. Trimming left V 2 bases short and J 5 bases short, with 18 bases between. The CDR3 runs to 16 residues. Written as DNA, the CDR3 is TGCGCCAGCAGTCAACTCCGGGCCAGGGAATGGGAGACCCAGTACTTC. Encoded protein: CASSQLRAREWETQYF.

The genes are TRBV7-9 and TRBJ2-7, with 7 bases lining up with TRBD1. The CDR3 is 15 amino acids. With 1 base clipped from V and 2 bases from J, the junction kept 5 bases outside the gene matches. Germline V lookup: CDR1 SEHNR, CDR2 FQNEAQ (reference sequence). CDR3 DNA sequence: TGTGCCAGCAGCTTAGGGGGACAGATTGCCTACGAGCAGTACTTC. It translates to CASSLGGQIAYEQYF.

This chain links TRBV2 with TRBJ2-7, with 11 bases identical to TRBD1. The CDR3 is made up of 13 amino acids. V gave up 7 bases and J gave up 2 bases; unmatched junction bases: 1. The germline gives CDR1 SNHLY, CDR2 FYNNEI. For the CDR3, the DNA is TGTGCCAGCACGGGACAGGGGGCCTACGAGCAGTACTTC. It specifies CASTGQGAYEQYF.

DNA for the CDR3: TGTGCCAGCTCCGCAGCTAGCGAGGACATTCAGTACTTC. Protein product: CASSAASEDIQYF. The V and J genes are TRBV11-2 and TRBJ2-4, with a weak D call TRBD2 (6 bases). The length of the CDR3 is 13 residues. Looked up from germline, CDR1 is SGHAT and CDR2 is FQNNGV. Trimming took off 8 bases at V and 8 bases at J, with 16 bases between the two ends.

V and J are TRBV30 and TRBJ2-5; no definite D call. Germline V gene lookup returns CDR1 GTSNPN and CDR2 SVGIG (reference sequence). The CDR3 consists of 11 residues. The V gene lost 3 bases and the J gene lost 4 bases, with 6 bases spanning the gap. This CDR3 reads CAWSAPETQYF. In nucleotides, the CDR3 is TGTGCCTGGAGCGCCCCAGAGACCCAGTACTTC.

This clone showed up just once. The CDR3 loop reads CASSPGQHQETQYF. CDR3 DNA sequence: TGCGCCAGCAGCCCTGGACAGCACCAAGAGACCCAGTACTTC. The V call is TRBV5-1, the J call TRBJ2-5; a possible D gene is TRBD1 (6 bases). V lost 4 bases to trimming and J lost 0 bases, with 10 bases between them. CDR3 size: 14 residues. Germline V lookup: CDR1 SGHRS, CDR2 YFSETQ.

This chain links TRBV30 with TRBJ2-3; D is possibly TRBD2 (7 bases). The CDR3 runs to 15 residues. V was cut by 3 bases and J by 6 bases, with 19 bases left in between. Germline V gives CDR1 GTSNPN, CDR2 SVGIG (reference sequence). In DNA, the CDR3 is TGTGCCTGGAGCAATCAAGGGGGGGCCAGGGATACGCAGTATTTT. This encodes CAWSNQGGARDTQYF.

The chain joins TRBV2 to TRBJ2-4; the D call may be TRBD1 or TRBD2 (5 bases each). CDR1 is SNHLY and CDR2 is FYNNEI in the germline V gene. The CDR3 is 16 residues long. V lost 2 bases to trimming and J lost 2 bases, with 13 bases between them. CDR3 DNA: TGTGCCAGCAGTGAAACCGGGACGGATCCCAAAAACATTCAGTACTTC. It specifies CASSETGTDPKNIQYF.

The V call is TRBV7-9, the J call TRBJ2-5; D tentatively reads TRBD1 or TRBD2 (5 bases each). The CDR3 consists of 13 residues. Trimming pared 5 bases from V and 4 bases from J, leaving 11 bases between. Germline-derived CDR1 and CDR2 are SEHNR and FQNEAQ (reference sequence). For the CDR3, the DNA is TGTGCCAGCAGCCCTTTCGGGGCAGAGACCCAGTACTTC. This translates into CASSPFGAETQYF.

The chain is built from TRBV9 and TRBJ1-4; D unclear. CDR1 SGDLS and CDR2 YYNGEE come from the germline V gene. V shed 4 bases and J shed 2 bases, with 15 bases lying between them. The CDR3 is 16 residues long. CDR3 nucleotide sequence: TGTGCCAGCAGCTCCTCCCTCGATCGGACTAATGAAAAACTGTTTTTT. Its translation is CASSSSLDRTNEKLFF. The full variable domain, completed using reference TRBV9 and TRBJ1-4, is DSGVTQTPKHLITATGQRVTLRCSPRSGDLSVYWYQQSLDQGLQFLIQYYNGEERAKGNILERFSAQQFPDLHSELNLSSLELGDSALYFCASSSSLDRTNEKLFFGSGTQLSVL.

The gene calls are TRBV7-9 and TRBJ1-6, with TRBD1 matching 7 bases. Germline V gives CDR1 SEHNR, CDR2 FQNEAQ (reference sequence). J was trimmed by 6 bases and V by 6 bases; bases with no gene match: 8. The CDR3 is made up of 15 amino acids. This CDR3 is CASSSTGLGNSPLHF. The CDR3 DNA reads as TGTGCCAGCAGTTCGACAGGGCTAGGTAATTCACCCCTCCACTTT.

This clone was observed a few times. This chain uses TRBV30 with TRBJ2-6; D call uncertain. CDR3 size: 13 residues. The V gene's germline CDR1 is GTSNPN and CDR2 SVGIG (reference sequence). Trimming removed 0 bases at V and 4 bases at J, with 4 bases between. This CDR3 is CAWSVAGANVLTF. CDR3 nucleotide sequence: TGTGCCTGGAGTGTAGCCGGGGCCAACGTCCTGACTTTC. Variable domain in full (rest from reference TRBV30 and TRBJ2-6): SQTIHQWPATLVQPVGSPLSLECTVEGTSNPNLYWYRQAAGRGLQLLFYSVGIGQISSEVPQNLSASRPQDRQFILSSKKLLLSDSGFYLCAWSVAGANVLTFGAGSRLTVL.